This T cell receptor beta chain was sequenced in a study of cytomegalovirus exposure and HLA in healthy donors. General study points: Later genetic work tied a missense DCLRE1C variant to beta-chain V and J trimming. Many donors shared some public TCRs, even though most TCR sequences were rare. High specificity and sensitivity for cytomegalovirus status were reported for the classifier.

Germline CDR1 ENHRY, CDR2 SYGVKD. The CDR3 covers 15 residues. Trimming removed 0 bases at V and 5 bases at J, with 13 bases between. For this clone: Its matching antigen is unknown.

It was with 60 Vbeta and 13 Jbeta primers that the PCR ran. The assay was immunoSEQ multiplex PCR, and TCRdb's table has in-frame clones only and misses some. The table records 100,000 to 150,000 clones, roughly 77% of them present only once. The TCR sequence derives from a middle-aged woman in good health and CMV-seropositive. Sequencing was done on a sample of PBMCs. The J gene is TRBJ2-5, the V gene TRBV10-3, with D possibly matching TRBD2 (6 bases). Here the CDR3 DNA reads TGTGCCATCAGTGAGTCCAGGTCCGGAGGGGAGACCCAGTACTTC. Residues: CAISESRSGGETQYF.